This TCR beta chain was found in a study of blood T cell repertoires in COVID-19. Study-level information: Acute and convalescent COVID-19 specimens originated in the United States, Italy and Spain. Sources were T cells, B-cell-depleted T cells, or PBMCs; the material itself was cDNA or gDNA.

In the original workflow: Amplified reference gene primers provided the basis for estimating nucleated cell counts. Sequencing used immunoSEQ multiplex PCR; TCRdb keeps in-frame clones, though not all of them. V and J calls and clone size are given by that table; D and trimming were obtained from the DNA. This sample has over 200,000 clones, with 75% to 90% found just once. The J segment lost 8 bases and the V segment lost 5 bases, leaving 14 bases of the junction unmatched. Germline V CDR1 and CDR2: SGHTA, FQGTGA. There are 16 residues in the CDR3. The chain has TRBV7-3 and TRBJ1-1, with TRBD1 identical over 10 bases. The specimen was peripheral blood. This TCR came from a human donor in a cohort sampled during active COVID-19. The CDR3 sequence is CASSPSRDRGTTEAFF. The CDR3 nucleotides read TGTGCCAGCAGCCCGAGCCGGGACAGGGGAACCACAGAAGCTTTCTTT.